This T cell receptor (beta chain) stems from a study of blood T cell repertoires in COVID-19 (dated by TCRdb to 2020 to 2021). At the level of the whole study: Samples from collaborators originated in the United States, Italy and Spain and spanned both the acute and convalescent phases of COVID-19. Sample metadata almost always included a de-identified subject ID, COVID-19 status, age in years and sex. Where HLA class I and class II types were available, the types were taken from metadata supplied by the sample provider, not from assay-based typing. Samples came from the ongoing ImmuneRACE study (first 160 participants) plus 1,254 subjects from 6 global collaborators. The material from the prospective study consisted of cDNA or gDNA derived from T cells, B-cell-depleted T cells, or PBMCs. Deeply sampled blood TCRbeta repertoires from subjects exposed to, actively infected with, or recovered from COVID-19 were included in the dataset. The repertoires were made available in a free public database intended to serve as a resource for research on the immune response to SARS-CoV-2. What the study reported, not specific to this receptor: The quantity of clinical and demographic metadata differed by source and by participant and was supplied without curation.

Collaborating institutions collected whole blood in K2EDTA tubes following their own protocols. For TCRbeta analysis, collaborators shipped samples as frozen whole blood, isolated PBMCs, or DNA extracted from either of those sample types. TCRbeta CDR3 regions were amplified from genomic DNA by means of the immunoSEQ Assay, a bias-controlled multiplex PCR. In the paper's pipeline: Nucleated cell counts per sample were estimated from amplification of reference gene primers within the assay. To quantify the absolute abundance of each unique TCRbeta CDR3 rearrangement, sequence reads were collapsed and filtered. For each sample, productive Simpson clonality was calculated by taking the square root of Simpson's diversity index across productive rearrangements. Not all clones reach the TCRdb copy of this immuneACCESS table, which keeps in-frame sequences only. Checked studies attribute under half of the gap to unresolved V genes and leave the rest unexplained. Clone size and the V and J calls come from that table; the DNA yielded D and trimming. For this sample there are 30,000 or so clones; around 87% appear just once. Of the sample, over 13% falls within the top ten clones.

As concerns this clone: Its antigen remains unidentified. Base qualities are not provided; no much larger clone lies one nucleotide away.

V loses 3 bases at its end and J loses 5 bases; junction bases beyond the gene matches: 6. The CDR3 covers 15 residues, taking in both the cysteine and the phenylalanine. Only the CDR3 part of the read is kept: 45 bases, read in frame from the first base. The germline V gene specifies SGHRS as CDR1 and YFSETQ as CDR2. Recombination joined TRBV5-1 with TRBJ2-7; TRBD2 lines up with 12 middle nucleotides. This receptor was taken from a man between 60 and 70 years old with active COVID-19. The material sequenced was peripheral blood. CDR3 loop: CASSSLAGGAHEQYF. The DNA sequence is given as TGCGCCAGCAGCTCCCTAGCGGGGGGGGCCCACGAGCAGTACTTC.